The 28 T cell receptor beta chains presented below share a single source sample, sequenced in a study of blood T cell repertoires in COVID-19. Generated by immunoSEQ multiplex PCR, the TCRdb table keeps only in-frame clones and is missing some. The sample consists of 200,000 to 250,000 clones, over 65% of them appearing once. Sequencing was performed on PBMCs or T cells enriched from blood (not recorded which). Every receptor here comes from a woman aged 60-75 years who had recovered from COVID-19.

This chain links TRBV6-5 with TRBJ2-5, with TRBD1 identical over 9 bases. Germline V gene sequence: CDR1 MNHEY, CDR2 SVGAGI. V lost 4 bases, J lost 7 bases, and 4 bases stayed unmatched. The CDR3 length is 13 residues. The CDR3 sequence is CASSSPGQGTQYF. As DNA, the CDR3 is TGTGCCAGCAGTTCCCCGGGACAGGGGACCCAGTACTTC.

The CDR3 loop reads CASSRSTYQETQYF. CDR3 bases: TGTGCCAGCAGCCGGAGCACTTATCAAGAGACCCAGTACTTC. This chain links TRBV7-7 with TRBJ2-5; no definite D call. V was cut by 5 bases and J by 2 bases, with 12 bases left in between. Germline CDR1 SSHAT, CDR2 FNYEAQ (reference sequence). The length of the CDR3 is 14 residues.

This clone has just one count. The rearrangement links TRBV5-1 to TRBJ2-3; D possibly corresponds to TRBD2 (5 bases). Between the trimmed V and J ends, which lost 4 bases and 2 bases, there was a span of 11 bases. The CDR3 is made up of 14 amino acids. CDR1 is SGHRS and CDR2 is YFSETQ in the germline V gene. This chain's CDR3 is CASSRERTTDTQYF. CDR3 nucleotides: TGCGCCAGCAGCAGGGAGCGGACCACAGATACGCAGTATTTT. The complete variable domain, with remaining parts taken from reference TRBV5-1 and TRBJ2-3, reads KAGVTQTPRYLIKTRGQQVTLSCSPISGHRSVSWYQQTPGQGLQFLFEYFSETQRNKGNFPGRFSGRQFSNSRSEMNVSTLELGDSALYLCASSRERTTDTQYFGPGTRLTVL.

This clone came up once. The CDR3 bases are TGTGCCAGCAGCTTAGCACCCGGGGACGAGCAGTACTTC. This encodes CASSLAPGDEQYF. The chain links TRBV7-2 to TRBJ2-7; the D gene is possibly TRBD2 (5 bases). This CDR3 spans 13 amino acids. V lost 0 bases to trimming and J lost 5 bases, with 8 bases between them. Germline values: CDR1 SGHTA, CDR2 FQGNSA.

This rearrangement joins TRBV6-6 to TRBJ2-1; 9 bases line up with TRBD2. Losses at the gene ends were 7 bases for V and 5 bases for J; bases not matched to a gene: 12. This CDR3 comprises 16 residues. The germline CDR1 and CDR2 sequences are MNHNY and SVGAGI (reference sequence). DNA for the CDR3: TGTGCCAGCAATTCTCCGGGACTAGCAGCCCACAATGAGCAGTTCTTC. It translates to CASNSPGLAAHNEQFF.

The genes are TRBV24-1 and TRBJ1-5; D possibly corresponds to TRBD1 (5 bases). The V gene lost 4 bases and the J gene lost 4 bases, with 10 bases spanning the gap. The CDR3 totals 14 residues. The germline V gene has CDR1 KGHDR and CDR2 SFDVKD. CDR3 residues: CATSEGGRNQPQHF. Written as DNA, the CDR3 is TGTGCCACCAGTGAGGGGGGACGGAATCAGCCCCAGCATTTT.

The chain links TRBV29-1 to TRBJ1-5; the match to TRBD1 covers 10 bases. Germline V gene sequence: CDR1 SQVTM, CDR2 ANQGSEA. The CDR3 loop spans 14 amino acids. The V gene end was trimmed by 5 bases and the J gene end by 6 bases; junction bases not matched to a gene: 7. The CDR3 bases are TGCAGCGTTCAGTCCGGACAGGGGGTTCAGCCCCAGCATTTT. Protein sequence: CSVQSGQGVQPQHF.

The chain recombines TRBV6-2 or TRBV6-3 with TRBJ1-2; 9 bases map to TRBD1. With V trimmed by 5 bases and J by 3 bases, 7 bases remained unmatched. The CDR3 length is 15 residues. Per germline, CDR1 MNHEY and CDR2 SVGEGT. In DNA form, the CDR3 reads TGTGCCAGCAGTGATCGGACAGGGGTTCACTATGGCTACACCTTC. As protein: CASSDRTGVHYGYTF.

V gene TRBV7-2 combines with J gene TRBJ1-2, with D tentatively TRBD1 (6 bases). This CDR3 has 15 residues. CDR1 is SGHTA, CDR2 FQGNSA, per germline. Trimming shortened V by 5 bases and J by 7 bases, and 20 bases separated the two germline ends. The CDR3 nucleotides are TGTGCCAGCAGCCCGAGCGGGGGCCTCGGAGGTGGCTACACCTTC. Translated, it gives CASSPSGGLGGGYTF.

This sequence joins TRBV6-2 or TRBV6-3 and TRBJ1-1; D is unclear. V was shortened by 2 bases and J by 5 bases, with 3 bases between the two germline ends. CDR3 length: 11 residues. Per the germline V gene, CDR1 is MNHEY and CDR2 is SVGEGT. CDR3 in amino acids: CASSYPTEAFF. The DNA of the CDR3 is TGTGCCAGCAGTTACCCAACTGAAGCTTTCTTT.

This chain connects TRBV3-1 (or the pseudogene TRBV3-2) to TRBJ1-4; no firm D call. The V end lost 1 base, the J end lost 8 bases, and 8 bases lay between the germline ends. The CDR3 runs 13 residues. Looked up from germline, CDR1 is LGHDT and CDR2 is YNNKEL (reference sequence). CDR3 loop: CASSQGFREKLFF. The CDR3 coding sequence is TGTGCCAGCAGCCAAGGATTCCGGGAAAAACTGTTTTTT.

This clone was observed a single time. CDR3 protein: CASRAGMLYGYTF. In nucleotides, the CDR3 is TGTGCCAGTCGGGCAGGGATGCTGTATGGCTACACCTTC. V usage is TRBV19 and J usage is TRBJ1-2; a weak D match, TRBD1 (5 bases). The CDR3 has 13 residues. V shed 8 bases and J shed 5 bases, with 15 bases lying between them. The germline V gene encodes CDR1 LNHDA and CDR2 SQIVND (reference sequence). The full variable domain, completed using reference TRBV19 and TRBJ1-2, is DGGITQSPKYLFRKEGQNVTLSCEQNLNHDAMYWYRQDPGQGLRLIYYSQIVNDFQKGDIAEGYSVSREKKESFPLTVTSAQKNPTAFYLCASRAGMLYGYTFGSGTRLTVV.

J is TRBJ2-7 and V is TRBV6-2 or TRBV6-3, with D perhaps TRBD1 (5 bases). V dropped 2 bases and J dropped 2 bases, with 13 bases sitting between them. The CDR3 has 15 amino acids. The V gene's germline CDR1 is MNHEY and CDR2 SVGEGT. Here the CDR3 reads CASSYGRGTPYEQYF. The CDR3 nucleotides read TGTGCCAGCAGTTACGGTAGGGGCACCCCCTACGAGCAGTACTTC.

CDR3 sequence reads: CASSSSDTYGYTF. In DNA, the CDR3 is TGTGCCAGCAGCTCCTCTGACACCTATGGCTACACCTTC. The rearrangement uses TRBV11-2 and TRBJ1-2; D is unresolved. Per the germline V gene, CDR1 is SGHAT and CDR2 is FQNNGV. Trimming pared 4 bases from V and 4 bases from J, leaving 10 bases between. The CDR3 loop spans 13 amino acids. The complete variable domain, with remaining parts taken from reference TRBV11-2 and TRBJ1-2, reads EAGVAQSPRYKIIEKRQSVAFWCNPISGHATLYWYQQILGQGPKLLIQFQNNGVVDDSQLPKDRFSAERLKGVDSTLKIQPAKLEDSAVYLCASSSSDTYGYTFGSGTRLTVV.

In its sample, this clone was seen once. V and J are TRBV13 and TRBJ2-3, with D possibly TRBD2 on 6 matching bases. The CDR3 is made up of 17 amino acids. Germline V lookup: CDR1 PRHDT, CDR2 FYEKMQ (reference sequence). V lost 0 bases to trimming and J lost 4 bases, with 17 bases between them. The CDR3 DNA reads TGTGCCAGCAGCTTAGGGTCGGGGGTTCCTGGGGCAGATACGCAGTATTTT. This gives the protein CASSLGSGVPGADTQYF.

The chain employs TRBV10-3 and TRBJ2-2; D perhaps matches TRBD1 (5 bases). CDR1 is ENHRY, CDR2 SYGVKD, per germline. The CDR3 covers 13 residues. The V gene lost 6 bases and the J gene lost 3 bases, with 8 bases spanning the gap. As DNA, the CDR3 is TGTGCCATCAGGCTCAGGGACACCGGGGAGCTGTTTTTT. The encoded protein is CAIRLRDTGELFF.

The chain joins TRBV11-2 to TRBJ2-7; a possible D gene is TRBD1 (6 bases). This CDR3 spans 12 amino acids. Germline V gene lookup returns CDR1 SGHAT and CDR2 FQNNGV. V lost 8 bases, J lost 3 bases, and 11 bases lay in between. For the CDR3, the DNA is TGTGCCAGCCACGGGGACAACTACGAGCAGTACTTC. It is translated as CASHGDNYEQYF.

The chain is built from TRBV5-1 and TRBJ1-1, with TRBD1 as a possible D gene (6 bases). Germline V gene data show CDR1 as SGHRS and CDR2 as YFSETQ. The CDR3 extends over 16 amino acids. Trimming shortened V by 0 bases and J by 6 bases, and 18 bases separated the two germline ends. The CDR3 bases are TGCGCCAGCAGCTTGGAGCCAGGGGATTCGTTAGCTGAAGCTTTCTTT. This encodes CASSLEPGDSLAEAFF.

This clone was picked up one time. CDR3 amino acids: CASSLKPGAPSYNSPLHF. The CDR3 region has the DNA TGCGCCAGCAGCTTGAAACCGGGAGCTCCCTCCTATAATTCACCCCTCCACTTT. The rearrangement joins TRBV5-1 to TRBJ1-6, with D unclear. In germline, CDR1 is SGHRS, CDR2 YFSETQ. V was pared by 1 base and J by 0 bases, with 14 bases between. This CDR3 region has 18 residues.

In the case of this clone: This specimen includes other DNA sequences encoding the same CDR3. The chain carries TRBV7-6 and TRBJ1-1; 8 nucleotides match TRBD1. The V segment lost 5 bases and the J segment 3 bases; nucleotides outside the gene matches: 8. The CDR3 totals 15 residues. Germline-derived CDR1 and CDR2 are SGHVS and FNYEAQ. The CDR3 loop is CASSPRTGRDTEAFF. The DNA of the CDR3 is TGTGCCAGCAGCCCGCGGACAGGGCGAGACACTGAAGCTTTCTTT.

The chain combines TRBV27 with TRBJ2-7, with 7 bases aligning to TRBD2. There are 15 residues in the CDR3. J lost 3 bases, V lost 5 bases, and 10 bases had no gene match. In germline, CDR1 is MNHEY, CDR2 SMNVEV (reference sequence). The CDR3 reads CASSDRVGEGYEQYF. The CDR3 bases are TGTGCCAGCAGTGATCGCGTGGGGGAGGGCTACGAGCAGTACTTC.

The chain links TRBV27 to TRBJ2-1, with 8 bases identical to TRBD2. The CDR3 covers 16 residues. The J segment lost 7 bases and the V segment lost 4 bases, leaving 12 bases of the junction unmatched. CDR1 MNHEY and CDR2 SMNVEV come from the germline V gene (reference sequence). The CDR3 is CASSSPGLVSRNEQFF. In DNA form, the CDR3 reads TGTGCCAGCAGTTCCCCGGGACTAGTTTCTCGGAATGAGCAGTTCTTC.

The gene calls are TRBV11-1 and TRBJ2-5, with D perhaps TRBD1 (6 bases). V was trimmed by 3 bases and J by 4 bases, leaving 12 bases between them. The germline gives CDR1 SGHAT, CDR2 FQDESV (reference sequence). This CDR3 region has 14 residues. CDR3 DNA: TGTGCCAGCAGCTTTGAGGGGGTAGGAGAGACCCAGTACTTC. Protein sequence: CASSFEGVGETQYF.

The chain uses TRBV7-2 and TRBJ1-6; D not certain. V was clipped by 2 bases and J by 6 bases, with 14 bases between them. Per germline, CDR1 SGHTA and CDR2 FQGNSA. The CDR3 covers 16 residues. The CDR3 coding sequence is TGTGCCAGCAGCTTATATGGGCAACAGTTTAATTCACCCCTCCACTTT. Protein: CASSLYGQQFNSPLHF.

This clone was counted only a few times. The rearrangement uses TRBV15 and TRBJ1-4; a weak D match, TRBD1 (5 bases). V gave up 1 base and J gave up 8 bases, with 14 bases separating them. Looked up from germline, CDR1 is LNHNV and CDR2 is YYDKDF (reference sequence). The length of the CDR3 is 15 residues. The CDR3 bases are TGTGCCACCAGCAGAGGTCAGGGATTAGACGAAAAACTGTTTTTT. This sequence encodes CATSRGQGLDEKLFF.

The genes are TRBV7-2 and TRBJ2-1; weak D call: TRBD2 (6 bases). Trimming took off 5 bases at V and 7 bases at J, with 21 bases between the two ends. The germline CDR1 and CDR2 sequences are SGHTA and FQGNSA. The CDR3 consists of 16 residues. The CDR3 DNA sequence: TGTGCCAGCAGCATATCGGGACTCCCAGGTGTAAATGAGCAGTTCTTC. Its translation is CASSISGLPGVNEQFF.

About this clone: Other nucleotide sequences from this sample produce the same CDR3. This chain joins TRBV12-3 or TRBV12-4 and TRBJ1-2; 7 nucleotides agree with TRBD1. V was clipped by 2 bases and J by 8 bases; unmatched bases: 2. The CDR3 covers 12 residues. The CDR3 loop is CASSLQGEGYTF. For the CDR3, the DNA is TGTGCCAGCAGTTTACAGGGGGAAGGCTACACCTTC.

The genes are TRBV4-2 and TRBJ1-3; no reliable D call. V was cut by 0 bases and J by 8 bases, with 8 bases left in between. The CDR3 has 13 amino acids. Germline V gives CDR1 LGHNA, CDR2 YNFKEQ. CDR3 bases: TGTGCCAGCAGCCAAGATAGAGGGTACACCATATATTTT. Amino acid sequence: CASSQDRGYTIYF.